These T cell receptor beta chains were read from a single sample in a study of T cells after yellow fever vaccination. One entry per CDR3 protein, called by TCRdb with MiXCR from the 5' RACE reads. The table lists roughly 310,000 distinct CDR3 sequences, less than 4.5% of them singletons, with 23% in the top ten. This specimen consisted of PBMCs, obtained on the day of the yellow fever booster vaccination. These receptors were collected from a man between 18 and 29 years old who received the YFV17D yellow fever vaccine. Each CDR3 is given with its conserved first and last residue. Fields, in order: clone size, V gene, D gene, J gene, CDR3 DNA, CDR3 protein. D genes are given only for firm matches. Clone size, where shown, is once, few, many, or a class for clones that have expanded.

abundance: many
v_gene: TRBV5-1
d_gene: -
j_gene: TRBJ2-2
CDR3nt: TGCGCCAGCAGCGGTCCCGGGGAGCTGTTTTTT
CDR3aa: CASSGPGELFF

abundance: few
v_gene: TRBV10-3
d_gene: TRBD1
j_gene: TRBJ1-1
CDR3nt: TGTGCCATCAGTGGTGCACAGGGGGCCGGTGAAGCTTTCTTT
CDR3aa: CAISGAQGAGEAFF

abundance: many
v_gene: TRBV12-5
d_gene: -
j_gene: TRBJ2-5
CDR3nt: TGTGCTAGTGGTTTTTTGCTCGGGGAAAAACAAGAGACCCAGTACTTC
CDR3aa: CASGFLLGEKQETQYF

abundance: -
v_gene: TRBV9
d_gene: -
j_gene: TRBJ2-6
CDR3nt: TGTGCCAGCAGCGTAGCGTGGCAATCTGGGGCCAACGTCCTGACTTTC
CDR3aa: CASSVAWQSGANVLTF

abundance: few
v_gene: TRBV4-3
d_gene: -
j_gene: TRBJ2-3
CDR3nt: TGCGCCAGCAGCCAAGGTAGCGGACCCACAGATACGCAGTATTTT
CDR3aa: CASSQGSGPTDTQYF

abundance: many
v_gene: TRBV6-6
d_gene: TRBD1
j_gene: TRBJ2-5
CDR3nt: TGTGCCAGCAGTTACGGGACAGTCCAAGAGACCCAGTACTTC
CDR3aa: CASSYGTVQETQYF

abundance: -
v_gene: TRBV18
d_gene: -
j_gene: TRBJ1-1
CDR3nt: TGTGCCAGCTCATTTCCGGTGAACACTGAAGCTTTCTTT
CDR3aa: CASSFPVNTEAFF

abundance: -
v_gene: TRBV20-1
d_gene: -
j_gene: TRBJ2-7
CDR3nt: TGCAGTGCTAGAGGCGGCTCAAAAAGCTACGAGCAGTACTTC
CDR3aa: CSARGGSKSYEQYF

abundance: -
v_gene: TRBV30
d_gene: TRBD1
j_gene: TRBJ2-1
CDR3nt: TGTGCCTGGAGAAGGGTGACAGGGGGCGTTGAGCAGTTCTTC
CDR3aa: CAWRRVTGGVEQFF

abundance: many
v_gene: TRBV11-2
d_gene: TRBD1
j_gene: TRBJ1-1
CDR3nt: TGTGCCAGCAGCTTCGGGACAGTGAACACTGAAGCTTTCTTT
CDR3aa: CASSFGTVNTEAFF

abundance: few
v_gene: TRBV4-1
d_gene: -
j_gene: TRBJ1-4
CDR3nt: TGCGCCAGCAGCCAAGAGGGGGGATTTAATGAAAAACTGTTTTTT
CDR3aa: CASSQEGGFNEKLFF

abundance: -
v_gene: TRBV20-1
d_gene: TRBD1
j_gene: TRBJ2-4
CDR3nt: TGCAGTGCTAGGGCCCGGGACAGAAACATTCAGTACTTC
CDR3aa: CSARARDRNIQYF

abundance: many
v_gene: TRBV7-9
d_gene: TRBD1
j_gene: TRBJ2-7
CDR3nt: TGTGCCAGCAGCTCCGACTGGGACAGCCTTACGGAGCAGTACTTC
CDR3aa: CASSSDWDSLTEQYF

abundance: -
v_gene: TRBV5-4
d_gene: TRBD2
j_gene: TRBJ2-3
CDR3nt: TGTGCCAGCAGCTTGGACCAGCGGGGGGGCCTCCGGGATTTT
CDR3aa: CASSLDQRGGLRDF

abundance: -
v_gene: TRBV12-3/TRBV12-4
d_gene: -
j_gene: TRBJ1-1
CDR3nt: TGTGCCAGCAGTTCTTGGGGGACTATGAACACTGAAGCTTTCTTT
CDR3aa: CASSSWGTMNTEAFF

abundance: many
v_gene: TRBV6-6
d_gene: -
j_gene: TRBJ2-2
CDR3nt: TGTGCCAGCAGTTACGTCGACTTCGGAACCGGGGAGCTGTTTTTT
CDR3aa: CASSYVDFGTGELFF

abundance: -
v_gene: TRBV12-3/TRBV12-4
d_gene: -
j_gene: TRBJ2-2
CDR3nt: TGTGCCAGCAGCTACAACAGGGCTGGGAACGGGGAGCTGTTTTTT
CDR3aa: CASSYNRAGNGELFF

abundance: few
v_gene: TRBV20-1
d_gene: TRBD2
j_gene: TRBJ2-1
CDR3nt: TGCAGTGCCCGAGCGGGGCCCTACAATGAGCAGTTCTTC
CDR3aa: CSARAGPYNEQFF

abundance: -
v_gene: TRBV9
d_gene: -
j_gene: TRBJ2-3
CDR3nt: TGTGCCAGCAGCGTAAGGGTGGCGGGAAACACAGATACGCAGTATTTT
CDR3aa: CASSVRVAGNTDTQYF

abundance: few
v_gene: TRBV3-1
d_gene: TRBD1
j_gene: TRBJ2-7
CDR3nt: TGTGCCAGCAGCCAATACAGGGGGCTGGAGCAGTACTTC
CDR3aa: CASSQYRGLEQYF

abundance: few
v_gene: TRBV6-5
d_gene: -
j_gene: TRBJ1-5
CDR3nt: TGTGCCAGCAGTTACTTCGGTTCCAATCAGCCCCAGCATTTT
CDR3aa: CASSYFGSNQPQHF

abundance: many
v_gene: TRBV7-8
d_gene: TRBD1
j_gene: TRBJ2-5
CDR3nt: TGTGCCAGCAGCTTCGGGACAGGGGAGACCCAGTACTTC
CDR3aa: CASSFGTGETQYF

abundance: many
v_gene: TRBV29-1
d_gene: TRBD1
j_gene: TRBJ2-2
CDR3nt: TGCAGCGCTGATGGGACAGGGGACGGGGACACCGGGGAGCTGTTTTTT
CDR3aa: CSADGTGDGDTGELFF

abundance: -
v_gene: TRBV2
d_gene: -
j_gene: TRBJ2-5
CDR3nt: TGTGCCAGCAGTGAAAGGGCAGCCGGTATTAAGGCCCAGTACTTC
CDR3aa: CASSERAAGIKAQYF

abundance: many
v_gene: TRBV9
d_gene: -
j_gene: TRBJ1-2
CDR3nt: TGTGCCAGCAGCGCTAACTATGGCTACACCTTC
CDR3aa: CASSANYGYTF

abundance: -
v_gene: TRBV5-6
d_gene: -
j_gene: TRBJ1-2
CDR3nt: TGTGCCAGCAGCTTGGGGACCGTCCGGGGCTACACCTTC
CDR3aa: CASSLGTVRGYTF

abundance: many
v_gene: TRBV20-1
d_gene: -
j_gene: TRBJ1-3
CDR3nt: TGCAGTGCTTTCGACCGCTCTGGAAACACCATATATTTT
CDR3aa: CSAFDRSGNTIYF

abundance: few
v_gene: TRBV5-4
d_gene: -
j_gene: TRBJ2-7
CDR3nt: TGTGCCAGCAGCCCGGACGGCTCCTACGAGCAGTACTTC
CDR3aa: CASSPDGSYEQYF

abundance: -
v_gene: TRBV5-4
d_gene: -
j_gene: TRBJ2-5
CDR3nt: TGTGCCAGCAGCTTGGGGGCGGATTCAGAGACCCAGTACTTC
CDR3aa: CASSLGADSETQYF

abundance: -
v_gene: TRBV4-3
d_gene: -
j_gene: TRBJ1-1
CDR3nt: TGCGCCAGCAGCCGCCAGCAGGGTGAACCTGAAGCTTTCTTT
CDR3aa: CASSRQQGEPEAFF

abundance: many
v_gene: TRBV12-3/TRBV12-4
d_gene: TRBD2
j_gene: TRBJ2-5
CDR3nt: TGTGCCAGCAACCGCCCTAGCGGGGGGTCGCAAGAGACCCAGTACTTC
CDR3aa: CASNRPSGGSQETQYF

abundance: many
v_gene: TRBV5-1
d_gene: TRBD2
j_gene: TRBJ2-3
CDR3nt: TGCGCCAGCAGCTTGGCTCGCGGGGGGGATACGCAGTATTTT
CDR3aa: CASSLARGGDTQYF

abundance: few
v_gene: TRBV20-1
d_gene: TRBD1
j_gene: TRBJ1-2
CDR3nt: TGCAGTGCCAAGGACAGGGGCTATGGCTACACCTTC
CDR3aa: CSAKDRGYGYTF

abundance: many
v_gene: TRBV6-2/TRBV6-3
d_gene: -
j_gene: TRBJ1-2
CDR3nt: TGTGCCAGCAGTTACTCGGGGACCGCTGGCTACACCTTC
CDR3aa: CASSYSGTAGYTF

abundance: many
v_gene: TRBV7-2
d_gene: -
j_gene: TRBJ1-3
CDR3nt: TGTGCCAGCAGCTCCTACAGGAGGCAGGCTGGAAACACCATATATTTT
CDR3aa: CASSSYRRQAGNTIYF

abundance: many
v_gene: TRBV6-6
d_gene: -
j_gene: TRBJ2-2
CDR3nt: TGTGCCAGCAGCCATTGGACACCCCCGAACACCGGGGAGCTGTTTTTT
CDR3aa: CASSHWTPPNTGELFF

abundance: many
v_gene: TRBV11-3
d_gene: TRBD2
j_gene: TRBJ2-1
CDR3nt: TGTGCCAGCAGCCCGACTAGCGGGGGGGCCATTGAGCAGTTCTTC
CDR3aa: CASSPTSGGAIEQFF

abundance: few
v_gene: TRBV6-5
d_gene: -
j_gene: TRBJ2-1
CDR3nt: TGTGCCAGCAGTGCGGGCCAACCGGTCGCTGAGCAGTTCTTC
CDR3aa: CASSAGQPVAEQFF

abundance: -
v_gene: TRBV5-1
d_gene: -
j_gene: TRBJ2-7
CDR3nt: TGCGCCAGCAGCTGGACAGCATCCCACCCTACCTACGAGCAGTACTTC
CDR3aa: CASSWTASHPTYEQYF

abundance: few
v_gene: TRBV5-4
d_gene: TRBD1
j_gene: TRBJ1-1
CDR3nt: TGTGCCAGCATGCTGGATGTTGGGACAGGGAGGATGAACACTGAAGCTTTCTTT
CDR3aa: CASMLDVGTGRMNTEAFF

abundance: few
v_gene: TRBV10-1
d_gene: -
j_gene: TRBJ2-4
CDR3nt: TGCGCCAGAGGGACTTTAGCCAAAAACATTCAGTACTTC
CDR3aa: CARGTLAKNIQYF

abundance: few
v_gene: TRBV18
d_gene: -
j_gene: TRBJ2-3
CDR3nt: TGTGCCAGCTCACCAATATCAGGACAGAGCACAGATACGCAGTATTTT
CDR3aa: CASSPISGQSTDTQYF

abundance: -
v_gene: TRBV12-5
d_gene: -
j_gene: TRBJ1-1
CDR3nt: TGTGCTAGTGGTTTGGCCGGGGTAGGGACTGAAGCTTTCTTT
CDR3aa: CASGLAGVGTEAFF

abundance: few
v_gene: TRBV21-1
d_gene: -
j_gene: TRBJ2-3
CDR3nt: TGTGCCAGCAGCGGACAGGGTGTTGGCACAGATACGCAGTATTTT
CDR3aa: CASSGQGVGTDTQYF

abundance: -
v_gene: TRBV7-9
d_gene: -
j_gene: TRBJ1-2
CDR3nt: TGTGCCAGCAGCCTCCAACCGCGCTATGGCTACACCTTC
CDR3aa: CASSLQPRYGYTF

abundance: -
v_gene: TRBV27
d_gene: TRBD1
j_gene: TRBJ2-7
CDR3nt: TGTGCCAGCAGTTTATCGATTCCGGGACAGGGGTACGAGCAGTACTTC
CDR3aa: CASSLSIPGQGYEQYF

abundance: few
v_gene: TRBV27
d_gene: -
j_gene: TRBJ2-7
CDR3nt: TGTGCCAGCATGACTAGATGGGGTGAGCAGTACTTC
CDR3aa: CASMTRWGEQYF

abundance: many
v_gene: TRBV20-1
d_gene: -
j_gene: TRBJ1-1
CDR3nt: TGCAGTGCTAGAGATCAGAATGGGGGATACACTGAAGCTTTCTTT
CDR3aa: CSARDQNGGYTEAFF

abundance: -
v_gene: TRBV20-1
d_gene: -
j_gene: TRBJ1-6
CDR3nt: TGCAGTGCTAGCGCCGGGGGACCCCGATCACCCCTCCACTTT
CDR3aa: CSASAGGPRSPLHF

abundance: -
v_gene: TRBV12-3/TRBV12-4
d_gene: -
j_gene: TRBJ1-4
CDR3nt: TGTGCCAGCTCTCTTGGGCAGACGACGCTGTTTTTT
CDR3aa: CASSLGQTTLFF

abundance: -
v_gene: TRBV4-3
d_gene: TRBD2
j_gene: TRBJ2-5
CDR3nt: TGCGCCAGCAGCCAAGAGGGGGCCCAACTAGCGGGGGTCCAAGAGACCCAGTACTTC
CDR3aa: CASSQEGAQLAGVQETQYF

abundance: few
v_gene: TRBV12-5
d_gene: -
j_gene: TRBJ1-1
CDR3nt: TGTGCTAGTGCAAGGGGGGGGCTGAACACTGAAGCTTTCTTT
CDR3aa: CASARGGLNTEAFF

abundance: few
v_gene: TRBV30
d_gene: TRBD1
j_gene: TRBJ2-7
CDR3nt: TGTGCCTGGCATGACAGGGGCAACGAGCAGTACTTC
CDR3aa: CAWHDRGNEQYF

abundance: -
v_gene: TRBV7-2
d_gene: -
j_gene: TRBJ2-5
CDR3nt: TGTGCCAGCAGCTTCCCACGGGGGGAGGGGGAAGAGACCCAGTACTTC
CDR3aa: CASSFPRGEGEETQYF

abundance: many
v_gene: TRBV7-3
d_gene: -
j_gene: TRBJ2-2
CDR3nt: TGTGCCAGCAGCTTAATGACGGGGATCGGGGAGCTGTTTTTT
CDR3aa: CASSLMTGIGELFF

abundance: once
v_gene: TRBV4-2
d_gene: -
j_gene: TRBJ2-2
CDR3nt: TGTGCCAGCAGCCCCGGAGTGGCGAACACCGGGGAGCTGTTTTTT
CDR3aa: CASSPGVANTGELFF

abundance: few
v_gene: TRBV6-5
d_gene: TRBD1
j_gene: TRBJ1-6
CDR3nt: TGTGCCAGCAGCGACAGGGGCGCCTATAATTCACCCCTCCACTTT
CDR3aa: CASSDRGAYNSPLHF

abundance: few
v_gene: TRBV6-5
d_gene: TRBD1
j_gene: TRBJ1-1
CDR3nt: TGTGCCAGCAGTTACTCGACTCAGGGGGGTCCTGAAGCTTTCTTT
CDR3aa: CASSYSTQGGPEAFF

abundance: many
v_gene: TRBV12-3/TRBV12-4
d_gene: TRBD2
j_gene: TRBJ2-5
CDR3nt: TGTGCCAGCACCCCCCTAGCGGGGCAAGAGACCCAGTACTTC
CDR3aa: CASTPLAGQETQYF

abundance: -
v_gene: TRBV5-5
d_gene: -
j_gene: TRBJ2-3
CDR3nt: TGTGCCAGCAGCAGGGGCAACGGGTTGGCGGCAGATACGCAGTATTTT
CDR3aa: CASSRGNGLAADTQYF